Shown below are 5 T cell receptor beta chains from a single sample sequenced in a study of cytomegalovirus exposure and HLA in healthy donors. PCR primers comprised 60 Vbeta and 13 Jbeta primers. The table came from immunoSEQ multiplex PCR; TCRdb's copy has only in-frame clones and leaves some out. The sample comprises approximately 200,000 clones, less than 80% of which are singletons, and nearly 4.5% rests with the top ten. The sequenced sample consisted of PBMCs. All receptors derive from a woman aged 30 to 39 in good health and CMV-seropositive.

The CDR3: CASSGRWGQGLLTDTQYF. The CDR3 DNA follows: TGTGCCAGCAGCGGGAGATGGGGACAGGGCCTCCTCACAGATACGCAGTATTTT. V and J are TRBV11-2 and TRBJ2-3, with 9 bases lining up with TRBD1. Germline V gives CDR1 SGHAT, CDR2 FQNNGV. J gave up 2 bases and V 5 bases, and 14 bases lay outside the gene matches. The CDR3 is made up of 18 amino acids.

In this sample, this clone turned up a few times. The V gene is TRBV10-3, the J gene TRBJ2-7, with TRBD1 identical over 12 bases. CDR1 is ENHRY, CDR2 SYGVKD, per germline. The CDR3 spans 15 residues. After removal of 6 bases from V and 7 bases from J, the junction contained 10 bases not matched to a gene. The CDR3 loop is CAISTGTGGSGEQYF. The CDR3 nucleotides are TGTGCCATCAGCACCGGGACAGGGGGCTCGGGGGAGCAGTACTTC.

This clone turned up a few times. The rearrangement links TRBV5-4 to TRBJ2-5; a weak D match, TRBD1 (6 bases). Germline V gene lookup returns CDR1 SGHNT and CDR2 YYREEE (reference sequence). The length of the CDR3 is 15 residues. The germline V and J ends were trimmed by 0 bases and 8 bases, with 17 bases remaining between them. CDR3 nucleotide sequence: TGTGCCAGCAGCTTGGGGACAGTACGGGGCGGAACCCAGTACTTC. Translating it yields CASSLGTVRGGTQYF. Together with reference TRBV5-4 and TRBJ2-5, the CDR3 gives the full variable domain: ETGVTQSPTHLIKTRGQQVTLRCSSQSGHNTVSWYQQALGQGPQFIFQYYREEENGRGNFPPRFSGLQFPNYSSELNVNALELDDSALYLCASSLGTVRGGTQYFGPGTRLLVL.

The chain has TRBV5-4 and TRBJ1-2; a weak D match, TRBD1 (6 bases). Trimming pared 4 bases from V and 8 bases from J, leaving 18 bases between. CDR3 length: 14 residues. The germline V gene has CDR1 SGHNT and CDR2 YYREEE (reference sequence). Written as DNA, the CDR3 is TGTGCCAGCAGCCTGCTTGGGGACACTCGGGGCTACACCTTC. Translation gives CASSLLGDTRGYTF.

The chain employs TRBV18 and TRBJ1-1, with no clear D. Between the trimmed V and J ends, which lost 3 bases and 1 base, there was a span of 9 bases. Per the germline V gene, CDR1 is KGHSH and CDR2 is LQKENI. The CDR3 consists of 14 residues. Here the CDR3 reads CASSPIAENTEAFF. For the CDR3, the DNA is TGTGCCAGCTCACCTATCGCAGAGAACACTGAAGCTTTCTTT.